The 27 T cell receptor beta chains reported below all come from one sample, sequenced in a study of blood T cell repertoires in COVID-19. The repertoire was sequenced with immunoSEQ multiplex PCR; TCRdb's copy has only in-frame clones and lacks some. The sample lists 65,000 or so clones, 75% to 80% occurring once. Sample: peripheral blood. These TCRs come from a human donor in a cohort sampled during active COVID-19.

The chain uses TRBV19 and TRBJ2-7, with D unresolved. Germline V CDR1 and CDR2: LNHDA, SQIVND (reference sequence). Trimming took 4 bases from V and 4 from J, leaving 5 bases between them. This CDR3 comprises 11 residues. CDR3 DNA sequence: TGTGCCAGTAGTACAGGTTACGAGCAGTACTTC. Translated: CASSTGYEQYF.

The rearrangement links TRBV10-3 to TRBJ2-1, with TRBD1 matching over 7 bases. CDR1 is ENHRY and CDR2 is SYGVKD in the germline V gene. CDR3 length: 15 amino acids. The trim removed 6 bases at V and 3 bases at J, leaving 8 bases unmatched. The CDR3 region is CAIRGDSVVYNEQFF. The CDR3 coding sequence is TGTGCCATCAGGGGGGACAGCGTGGTCTACAATGAGCAGTTCTTC.

J is TRBJ2-7 and V is TRBV15, with TRBD1 matching 8 bases. V shed 3 bases and J 1 base; nucleotides not matched to a gene: 11. The germline V gene has CDR1 LNHNV and CDR2 YYDKDF (reference sequence). This CDR3 has 17 amino acids. CDR3 residues: CATSSFFGRQGSYEQYF. CDR3 nucleotide sequence: TGTGCCACCAGCAGTTTCTTCGGTAGACAGGGGTCCTACGAGCAGTACTTC.

This rearrangement joins TRBV4-1 to TRBJ1-5; the D gene is possibly TRBD1 (5 bases). The germline CDR1 and CDR2 sequences are MGHRA and YSYEKL. Deletions cut 0 bases from V and 0 bases from J, with 15 bases between. This CDR3 contains 18 residues. The CDR3: CASSQDGAGVYSNQPQHF. The CDR3, as DNA: TGCGCCAGCAGCCAAGATGGAGCGGGGGTCTATAGCAATCAGCCCCAGCATTTT.

This rearrangement joins TRBV10-1 to TRBJ2-5; possibly TRBD2 for D (6 bases). The CDR3 has 12 residues. Germline V gene data show CDR1 as WNHNN and CDR2 as SYGVQD (reference sequence). V was clipped by 8 bases and J by 4 bases, with 11 bases between them. The CDR3 DNA follows: TGCGCCAGCGGGGACGGGAGAGAGACCCAGTACTTC. Translated, it gives CASGDGRETQYF.

This rearrangement joins TRBV18 to TRBJ2-3; 7 bases map to TRBD2. This CDR3 has 15 amino acids. In germline, CDR1 is KGHSH, CDR2 LQKENI. The J segment lost 6 bases and the V segment lost 3 bases, leaving 9 bases of the junction unmatched. The CDR3 reads CASSPWLAAGDTQYF. The DNA of the CDR3 is TGTGCCAGCTCACCGTGGCTAGCGGCTGGTGATACGCAGTATTTT.

V and J are TRBV5-1 and TRBJ2-1; possibly TRBD2 for D (5 bases). The CDR3 loop spans 17 amino acids. Germline CDR1 SGHRS, CDR2 YFSETQ. Trimming took 0 bases from V and 8 from J, leaving 21 bases between them. The CDR3 is CASSLVSLGGSGDEQFF. For the CDR3, the DNA is TGCGCCAGCAGCTTGGTTTCTTTAGGTGGGAGTGGCGATGAGCAGTTCTTC.

The chain has TRBV19 and TRBJ1-6; TRBD1 matches at 7 bases. Germline CDR1 LNHDA, CDR2 SQIVND (reference sequence). This CDR3 region has 18 residues. Unmatched junction bases numbered 11, after V lost 4 bases and J lost 2 bases. CDR3: CASSRRQGGYPYNSPLHF. In DNA form, the CDR3 reads TGTGCCAGTAGTAGGCGACAGGGAGGTTACCCCTATAATTCACCCCTCCACTTT.

The chain uses TRBV7-6 and TRBJ2-5, with 12 bases lining up with TRBD2. Germline CDR1 SGHVS, CDR2 FNYEAQ. V trimming: 1 base; J trimming: 1 base; junction bases outside the gene matches: 1. The CDR3 is 16 amino acids. The CDR3 DNA is TGTGCCAGCAGCTTAGGGGGACTAGCGGGCCAAGAGACCCAGTACTTC. Protein product: CASSLGGLAGQETQYF.

The CDR3 DNA sequence: TGTGCCAGTAGGAGACCCGGACTGGCCACGATCCGGCTGTTTTTT. Protein product: CASRRPGLATIRLFF. This sequence joins TRBV19 and TRBJ1-4, with D hard to call. The V gene lost 6 bases and the J gene lost 14 bases, with 25 bases spanning the gap. The germline CDR1 and CDR2 sequences are LNHDA and SQIVND (reference sequence). The CDR3 runs to 15 residues.

The J gene is TRBJ2-5, the V gene TRBV9; D may be TRBD2 (5 bases). Germline CDR1 SGDLS, CDR2 YYNGEE. Trimming shortened V by 0 bases and J by 7 bases, and 19 bases separated the two germline ends. The CDR3 sequence is 16 residues long. CDR3 residues: CASSVEGSSRAATQYF. The CDR3 DNA sequence: TGTGCCAGCAGCGTAGAAGGGTCTAGCCGGGCGGCGACCCAGTACTTC.

The chain carries TRBV6-1 and TRBJ1-4; tentatively, D is TRBD1 (5 bases). Trimming removed 2 bases at V and 6 bases at J, with 19 bases between. CDR1 MNHNS and CDR2 SASEGT come from the germline V gene. The CDR3 contains 17 residues. CDR3 protein: CASSEIGSSEGDEKLFF. The CDR3, as DNA: TGTGCCAGCAGTGAAATTGGGTCGTCCGAAGGGGATGAAAAACTGTTTTTT.

The V and J genes are TRBV14 and TRBJ1-1; D uncertain. Deletions cut 6 bases from V and 8 bases from J, with 16 bases between. Germline V gene lookup returns CDR1 SGHDN and CDR2 FVKESK. This CDR3 spans 13 amino acids. The CDR3, as DNA: TGTGCCAGCAGTTACACGCGGTTTATCGAAGCTTTCTTT. Its protein product is CASSYTRFIEAFF.

This clone was seen once. This chain connects TRBV12-3 or TRBV12-4 to TRBJ1-3, with D hard to call. The CDR3 consists of 12 residues. V shed 3 bases and J shed 3 bases, with 3 bases lying between them. The DNA for the CDR3 is TGTGCCAGCAGTTTTCATGGAAACACCATATATTTT. Translation: CASSFHGNTIYF.

The J gene is TRBJ2-3, the V gene TRBV28, with 9 nucleotides matching TRBD2. J gave up 3 bases and V 0 bases, and 7 bases lay outside the gene matches. This CDR3 spans 17 amino acids. The germline V gene has CDR1 MDHEN and CDR2 SYDVKM. The CDR3 DNA follows: TGTGCCAGCAGTTTATGGTTAGCGGGAGTGGGAACAGATACGCAGTATTTT. The encoded protein is CASSLWLAGVGTDTQYF.

The chain's CDR3 is CASRPYGTALEQYF. In DNA form, the CDR3 reads TGTGCCAGTAGACCGTACGGGACAGCTCTCGAGCAGTACTTC. V gene TRBV19 combines with J gene TRBJ2-7; 7 bases agree with TRBD1. V lost 6 bases to trimming and J lost 6 bases; unmatched junction nucleotides: 11. The V gene's germline CDR1 is LNHDA and CDR2 SQIVND (reference sequence). CDR3 length: 14 residues. Using reference TRBV19 and TRBJ2-7 for the parts outside the CDR3, the full variable domain is DGGITQSPKYLFRKEGQNVTLSCEQNLNHDAMYWYRQDPGQGLRLIYYSQIVNDFQKGDIAEGYSVSREKKESFPLTVTSAQKNPTAFYLCASRPYGTALEQYFGPGTRLTVT.

The rearrangement uses TRBV21-1 and TRBJ2-1; the D call in the table, TRBD1, was not verified against the DNA. TRBV21-1 is assigned pseudogene status. This CDR3 comprises 18 residues. CDR3 in amino acids: CASSKAPGTRFTYNEQFF. The CDR3 DNA sequence: TGTGCCAGCAGCAAAGCGCCCGGGACACGCTTTACCTACAATGAGCAGTTCTTC.

The genes are TRBV19 and TRBJ2-1; 13 nucleotides align to TRBD2. The V gene's germline CDR1 is LNHDA and CDR2 SQIVND (reference sequence). The J segment lost 7 bases and the V segment lost 5 bases, leaving 5 bases of the junction unmatched. The CDR3 is made up of 15 amino acids. This chain's CDR3 is CASSPRGLAGNEQFF. CDR3 DNA: TGTGCCAGTAGTCCCCGGGGACTAGCGGGAAATGAGCAGTTCTTC.

The chain links TRBV5-1 to TRBJ1-1; TRBD1 matches at 7 bases. With V trimmed by 0 bases and J by 11 bases, 4 bases remained unmatched. CDR1 SGHRS and CDR2 YFSETQ come from the germline V gene. The CDR3 is made up of 12 amino acids. This CDR3 reads CASSLEGGAAFF. The DNA of the CDR3 is TGCGCCAGCAGCTTGGAAGGGGGCGCGGCTTTCTTT.

The chain is built from TRBV27 and TRBJ2-7; D is possibly TRBD2 (6 bases). Trimming took 6 bases from V and 3 from J, leaving 18 bases between them. Per germline, CDR1 MNHEY and CDR2 SMNVEV (reference sequence). The CDR3 loop spans 15 amino acids. As DNA, the CDR3 is TGTGCCAGCAGATACCAGCCCTTCGGGGGCTACGAGCAGTACTTC. Translation: CASRYQPFGGYEQYF.

This chain uses TRBV9 with TRBJ2-1; D may be TRBD1 (5 bases). V shed 1 base and J shed 9 bases, with 14 bases lying between them. CDR3 length: 14 residues. In germline, CDR1 is SGDLS, CDR2 YYNGEE. CDR3 sequence (DNA): TGTGCCAGCAGCGTAATGACAGCTATGAGTGAGCAGTTCTTC. This sequence encodes CASSVMTAMSEQFF.

The rearrangement links TRBV5-5 to TRBJ1-6; TRBD1 might be the D (6 bases). Germline assignment: CDR1 SGHKS and CDR2 YYEKEE (reference sequence). This CDR3 is built from 14 residues. The ends were cut back, 2 bases at V and 4 bases at J, with 7 bases in the middle. CDR3 bases: TGTGCCAGCAGCTTACAGGGTTATAATTCACCCCTCCACTTT. The encoded protein is CASSLQGYNSPLHF.

V is TRBV28 and J is TRBJ2-3; D is unclear. Germline V gene lookup returns CDR1 MDHEN and CDR2 SYDVKM. The V end lost 1 base, the J end lost 6 bases, and 2 bases lay between the germline ends. This CDR3 is built from 11 residues. This chain's CDR3 is CASSLSDTQYF. DNA of the CDR3: TGTGCCAGCAGTTTATCTGATACGCAGTATTTT. Looking up the rest from reference TRBV28 and TRBJ2-3 gives the full variable domain: DVKVTQSSRYLVKRTGEKVFLECVQDMDHENMFWYRQDPGLGLRLIYFSYDVKMKEKGDIPEGYSVSREKKERFSLILESASTNQTSMYLCASSLSDTQYFGPGTRLTVL.

The CDR3, as DNA: TGTGCCAGCAGCTTGGCAGGGACAGGCTCCGAAAAACTGTTTTTT. This translates into CASSLAGTGSEKLFF. The rearrangement links TRBV5-6 to TRBJ1-4; 8 bases map to TRBD1. CDR1 SGHDT and CDR2 YYEEEE come from the germline V gene. V lost 0 bases, J lost 8 bases, and 6 bases stayed unmatched. The CDR3 length is 15 residues.

This rearrangement joins TRBV6-5 to TRBJ1-1, with TRBD1 as a possible D gene (5 bases). The CDR3 consists of 13 residues. V lost 6 bases, J lost 4 bases, and 12 bases lay in between. Looked up from germline, CDR1 is MNHEY and CDR2 is SVGAGI. For the CDR3, the DNA is TGTGCCAGCAGGGCCGGGACTTTCACTGAAGCTTTCTTT. It codes for CASRAGTFTEAFF.

This clone showed up just a few times. V usage is TRBV2 and J usage is TRBJ1-2, with D possibly TRBD1 on 6 matching bases. The CDR3 totals 15 residues. V was clipped by 6 bases and J by 4 bases, with 18 bases between them. Per the germline V gene, CDR1 is SNHLY and CDR2 is FYNNEI. CDR3 nucleotides: TGTGCCAGCAGCCCCTTAGGACAGACTATCTATGGCTACACCTTC. Translation: CASSPLGQTIYGYTF.

The chain is built from TRBV19 and TRBJ2-7; 13 bases are shared with TRBD2. The CDR3 has 18 amino acids. Trimming removed 3 bases from V and 6 bases from J; junction bases left unmatched: 14. Germline-derived CDR1 and CDR2 are LNHDA and SQIVND (reference sequence). The CDR3 loop reads CASSIVGTSGTPLSEQYF. Here the CDR3 DNA reads TGTGCCAGTAGTATCGTGGGGACTAGCGGGACGCCGCTAAGCGAGCAGTACTTC.